This is a list of T cell receptor beta chains from one sample in a study of blood T cell repertoires in COVID-19. Sequencing was performed with immunoSEQ multiplex PCR; in TCRdb, only in-frame clones are kept and a portion is missing. The sample lists approximately 110,000 clones; roughly 82% were seen once. The sample consisted of peripheral blood. The receptors originated from a human donor in a cohort sampled during active COVID-19. Each CDR3 is given with its conserved first and last residue. D genes are given only for firm matches. Clone size appears in some rows only: once, few, many, or a class for an expanded clone.

j_gene,d_gene,v_gene,abundance,CDR3nt,CDR3aa
TRBJ1-2,-,TRBV7-6,few,TGTGCCAGCAGCTCCGACCCCGAGAGGGAGTATGGCTACACCTTC,CASSSDPEREYGYTF
TRBJ2-3,-,TRBV7-8,-,TGTGCCAGCAGCTTAAGAGCGGCAGGCACAGATACGCAGTATTTT,CASSLRAAGTDTQYF
TRBJ1-6,-,TRBV5-1,-,TGCGCCAGCAGCTTACCCAGCTATAATTCACCCCTCCACTTT,CASSLPSYNSPLHF
TRBJ2-1,TRBD2,TRBV6-2/TRBV6-3,once,TGTGCCAGCAGTTTGGGAGGGGCCGGCGGGAGCAATGAGCAGTTCTTC,CASSLGGAGGSNEQFF
TRBJ2-7,TRBD1,TRBV6-5,-,TGTGCCAGCAGTTATTGGTTGACAGGGGGCGCGGTTGAGCAGTACTTC,CASSYWLTGGAVEQYF
TRBJ1-2,-,TRBV10-1,-,TGCGCCAGCAGTCCTGACACTAGCTATGGCTACACCTTC,CASSPDTSYGYTF
TRBJ2-1,TRBD2,TRBV27,-,TGTGCCAGCAGTGATCCCGGCAGGCTAGCGGGAGATCGTGAGCAGTTCTTC,CASSDPGRLAGDREQFF
TRBJ2-3,TRBD2,TRBV29-1,once,TGCAGCCCCGACCCCCTAGCGGTTCTCACAGATACGCAGTATTTT,CSPDPLAVLTDTQYF
TRBJ2-3,-,TRBV9,-,TGTGCCAGCAGCGTAGGGGCGGGACAGTACACAGATACGCAGTATTTT,CASSVGAGQYTDTQYF
TRBJ2-7,TRBD2,TRBV5-1,-,TGCGCCAGCAGCTTGTCCCCCCCCGGAAGCGGGAGGGAATTTGGATACGAGCAGTACTTC,CASSLSPPGSGREFGYEQYF
TRBJ2-1,-,TRBV19,-,TGTGCCAGTAGTATCCTAGTTTCCGGCTACAATGAGCAGTTCTTC,CASSILVSGYNEQFF
TRBJ2-7,TRBD1,TRBV27,-,TGTGCCAGCAGTTGGGACAGCTCTCTCAACTACGAGCAGTACTTC,CASSWDSSLNYEQYF
TRBJ2-7,-,TRBV5-1,-,TGCGCCAGCAGCATGGACGGTTTGGGCCCTTACGAGCAGTACTTC,CASSMDGLGPYEQYF
TRBJ2-2,TRBD2,TRBV6-2/TRBV6-3,-,TGTGCCAGCAGCGAGCCGGGACTAGCGCCGAACACCGGGGAGCTGTTTTTT,CASSEPGLAPNTGELFF
TRBJ2-1,-,TRBV7-9,-,TGTGCCAGCTCCTCATACGGGAGTTCCTACAATGAGCAGTTCTTC,CASSSYGSSYNEQFF
TRBJ2-3,TRBD2,TRBV7-2,-,TGTGCCAGCAGCTTGACTAGCGGGAGAAGCACAGATACGCAGTATTTT,CASSLTSGRSTDTQYF
TRBJ2-1,TRBD2,TRBV6-6,-,TGTGCCAGCAGCTCCGGGACTAGCAATGAGCAGTTCTTC,CASSSGTSNEQFF
TRBJ2-1,-,TRBV12-3/TRBV12-4,once,TGTGCCAGCAGTTCGGCCTACAATGAGCAGTTCTTC,CASSSAYNEQFF
TRBJ1-1,-,TRBV6-5,once,TGTGCCAGCAGCTTTACATCCCAGGGGATAGGAGAAGCTTTCTTT,CASSFTSQGIGEAFF
TRBJ1-5,-,TRBV5-1,-,TGCGCCAGCAGCCCGGGAGGGAATCAGCCCCAGCATTTT,CASSPGGNQPQHF
TRBJ1-5,-,TRBV12-3/TRBV12-4,-,TGTGCCAGCAGTTTCGGGGCGGGACAGCCCCAGCATTTT,CASSFGAGQPQHF
TRBJ2-2,-,TRBV5-6,once,TGTGCCAGCAGCTTAGGACTGAGGCTCGCGAACACCGGGGAGCTGTTTTTT,CASSLGLRLANTGELFF
TRBJ2-7,-,TRBV18,-,TGTGCCAGCTCACCCCGTACAGGGTATGCCTACGAGCAGTACTTC,CASSPRTGYAYEQYF
TRBJ1-3,-,TRBV9,once,TGTGCCAGCAGCCCCCTCGCGACTAGGGTGGAATCTGGAAACACCATATATTTT,CASSPLATRVESGNTIYF
TRBJ2-7,-,TRBV2,-,TGTGCCAGCAGTAGCCCTAGGAATGCCTACGAGCAGTACTTC,CASSSPRNAYEQYF
TRBJ2-4,TRBD1,TRBV18,-,TGTGCCAGCTCCGAGGGACAGGGCCTCGGAAACATTCAGTACTTC,CASSEGQGLGNIQYF